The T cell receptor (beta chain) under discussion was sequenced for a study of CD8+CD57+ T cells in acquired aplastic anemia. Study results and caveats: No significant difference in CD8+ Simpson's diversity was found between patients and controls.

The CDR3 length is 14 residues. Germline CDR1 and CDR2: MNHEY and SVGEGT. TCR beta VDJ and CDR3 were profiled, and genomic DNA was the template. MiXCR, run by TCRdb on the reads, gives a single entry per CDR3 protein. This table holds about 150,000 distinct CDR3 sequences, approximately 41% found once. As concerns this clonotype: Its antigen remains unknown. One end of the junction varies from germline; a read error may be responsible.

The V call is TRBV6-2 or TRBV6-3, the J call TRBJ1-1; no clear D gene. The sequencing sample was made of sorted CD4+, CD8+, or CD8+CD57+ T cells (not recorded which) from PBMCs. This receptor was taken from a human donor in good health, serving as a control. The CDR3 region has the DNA TGTGCCTGCAGTTACTCGATGTGGACGGTTGAAGCTTTCTTT. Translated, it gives CACSYSMWTVEAFF.